Presented here are 29 T cell receptor beta chains from one specimen sequenced in a study of OX40 agonist ivuxolimab in advanced cancers. Some clones are missing from TCRdb's copy, which holds only in-frame ones; the method was immunoSEQ multiplex PCR. The table lists 70,000 or so clones, around nine tenths of them singletons. The sample was CD4+ or CD8+ T cells sorted from blood, taken in a trial of the OX40 agonist ivuxolimab. Receptors were obtained from an adult with an advanced solid tumor such as melanoma, head and neck, liver or kidney cancer.

The chain links TRBV19 to TRBJ2-3, with a weak D call TRBD2 (5 bases). Germline CDR1 is LNHDA and CDR2 is SQIVND (reference sequence). V was cut by 6 bases and J by 0 bases, with 16 bases left in between. CDR3 length: 16 amino acids. The CDR3 region is CASRGRSSPSTDTQYF. The CDR3, as DNA: TGTGCCAGTAGGGGGAGATCTTCTCCAAGCACAGATACGCAGTATTTT.

V is TRBV5-6 and J is TRBJ1-1, with 10 bases aligning to TRBD1. V lost 4 bases and J lost 0; bases outside the gene matches: 6. CDR1 and CDR2 from the germline V gene are SGHDT and YYEEEE. The CDR3 runs 16 residues. The CDR3 region has the DNA TGTGCCAGCAGCAAGGGACAGGGGTTAATGAACACTGAAGCTTTCTTT. It specifies CASSKGQGLMNTEAFF.

This clone has a single count. V usage is TRBV15 and J usage is TRBJ2-5; maybe TRBD1 (5 bases). The CDR3 consists of 16 residues. Germline V gives CDR1 LNHNV, CDR2 YYDKDF (reference sequence). The ends were cut back, 2 bases at V and 5 bases at J, with 18 bases in the middle. The DNA of the CDR3 is TGTGCCACCAGCAGAACCCTGAGGCAGGGCTTTGAGACCCAGTACTTC. Translated, it gives CATSRTLRQGFETQYF.

The rearrangement links TRBV7-6 to TRBJ1-6; 10 bases agree with TRBD1. This CDR3 has 16 amino acids. Trimming cost V 5 bases and J 7 bases; bases outside gene matches: 8. Germline-derived CDR1 and CDR2 are SGHVS and FNYEAQ. The CDR3 spells CASSKRDRGRNSPLHF. As DNA, the CDR3 is TGTGCCAGCAGCAAAAGGGACAGGGGAAGGAATTCACCCCTCCACTTT.

As for this clone: One end of the junction is discordant with germline, which a read error may explain. The chain uses TRBV11-3 and TRBJ2-3; 9 nucleotides line up with TRBD2. The length of the CDR3 is 12 residues. Germline V gene lookup returns CDR1 SGHNT and CDR2 YENEEA. CDR3 sequence: CASSPGTSSLHF. The CDR3 DNA sequence: TGTGCCAGCAGCCCCGGGACTAGCTCTTTGCATTTT.

The chain combines TRBV7-2 with TRBJ2-1; D not certain. Germline V gives CDR1 SGHTA, CDR2 FQGNSA. The CDR3 has 14 residues. Trimming left V 1 base short and J 5 bases short, with 9 bases between. Here the CDR3 reads CASSLVRLNNEQFF. In nucleotides, the CDR3 is TGTGCCAGCAGCTTAGTTCGGCTAAACAATGAGCAGTTCTTC.

V and J are TRBV7-9 and TRBJ2-6, with 9 bases identical to TRBD1. CDR3 length: 18 amino acids. V lost 5 bases and J lost 4; bases outside the gene matches: 12. Germline CDR1 SEHNR, CDR2 FQNEAQ (reference sequence). CDR3 sequence (DNA): TGTGCCAGCAGCCCTCTCCCGGGACAGGGAACGGGGGCCAACGTCCTGACTTTC. Translating gives CASSPLPGQGTGANVLTF.

The chain uses TRBV5-1 and TRBJ1-1; 9 bases are shared with TRBD1. The CDR3 consists of 15 residues. CDR1 and CDR2 (germline): SGHRS, YFSETQ. V shed 4 bases, J shed 4 bases, and the junction held 8 bases outside the gene matches. The CDR3 coding sequence is TGCGCCAGCAGCCAATTTCTGGGACAGGGCACTGAAGCTTTCTTT. The encoded protein is CASSQFLGQGTEAFF.

The chain recombines TRBV4-2 with TRBJ2-1; 8 nucleotides agree with TRBD2. Germline CDR1 reads LGHNA; CDR2 reads YNFKEQ. Unmatched junction bases numbered 3, after V lost 3 bases and J lost 5 bases. This CDR3 region has 14 residues. CDR3 sequence reads: CASSQGTSDNEQFF. The DNA of the CDR3 is TGTGCCAGCAGCCAGGGGACTAGTGACAATGAGCAGTTCTTC.

J is TRBJ2-3 and V is TRBV7-2; no definite D call. The V gene's germline CDR1 is SGHTA and CDR2 FQGNSA. Trimming stripped 5 bases from V and 6 bases from J, with 12 bases between. The CDR3 runs 13 residues. The CDR3 DNA reads as TGTGCCAGCAGCCCGACCGCGTCGGATACGCAGTATTTT. This codes for CASSPTASDTQYF. The full variable domain, with the rest looked up from reference TRBV7-2 and TRBJ2-3, is GAGVSQSPSNKVTEKGKDVELRCDPISGHTALYWYRQSLGQGLEFLIYFQGNSAPDKSGLPSDRFSAERTGGSVSTLTIQRTQQEDSAVYLCASSPTASDTQYFGPGTRLTVL.

The gene calls are TRBV7-9 and TRBJ1-6; D gene uncertain. CDR3 length: 14 residues. The germline V gene encodes CDR1 SEHNR and CDR2 FQNEAQ (reference sequence). Trimming shortened V by 3 bases and J by 0 bases, and 3 bases separated the two germline ends. CDR3 in DNA: TGTGCCAGCAGCTTCAGCTCCTATAATTCACCCCTCCACTTT. It codes for CASSFSSYNSPLHF.

In this sample, this clone turned up once. The rearrangement links TRBV6-1 to TRBJ2-7; maybe TRBD1 (5 bases). Trimming pared 1 base from V and 3 bases from J, leaving 13 bases between. Germline lookup yields CDR1 MNHNS and CDR2 SASEGT. The CDR3 loop spans 15 amino acids. This CDR3 is CASSEEKGRFYEQYF. For the CDR3, the DNA is TGTGCCAGCAGTGAAGAAAAGGGGCGCTTCTACGAGCAGTACTTC.

V and J are TRBV19 and TRBJ2-2; 8 positions agree with TRBD1. This CDR3 spans 16 amino acids. The trim removed 4 bases at V and 4 bases at J, leaving 8 bases unmatched. In germline, CDR1 is LNHDA, CDR2 SQIVND (reference sequence). For the CDR3, the DNA is TGTGCCAGTAGTAGGGGAGGAGACAGGGGCACCGGGGAGCTGTTTTTT. Its translation is CASSRGGDRGTGELFF.

The gene calls are TRBV4-3 and TRBJ2-5, with 8 positions matching TRBD1. CDR1 and CDR2 (germline): LGHNA, YSLEER. Germline trimming cut 3 bases from V and 4 bases from J; bases unmatched to any gene: 10. The length of the CDR3 is 16 residues. Here the CDR3 reads CASSQDQSRGRETQYF. CDR3 DNA sequence: TGCGCCAGCAGCCAGGACCAGAGCAGGGGGCGAGAGACCCAGTACTTC.

The rearrangement links TRBV7-9 to TRBJ2-2, with D hard to call. V was cut by 3 bases and J by 0 bases, with 14 bases left in between. Germline V gene lookup returns CDR1 SEHNR and CDR2 FQNEAQ (reference sequence). The length of the CDR3 is 17 residues. CDR3 protein: CASSFSRITSNTGELFF. DNA for the CDR3: TGTGCCAGCAGCTTTTCCCGGATCACTTCGAACACCGGGGAGCTGTTTTTT. Filled out from reference TRBV7-9 and TRBJ2-2, the complete variable domain reads DTGVSQNPRHKITKRGQNVTFRCDPISEHNRLYWYRQTLGQGPEFLTYFQNEAQLEKSRLLSDRFSAERPKGSFSTLEIQRTEQGDSAMYLCASSFSRITSNTGELFFGEGSRLTVL.

The chain employs TRBV7-2 and TRBJ2-7; TRBD1 might be the D (5 bases). Trimming cost V 5 bases and J 7 bases, with 18 bases left between them. This CDR3 comprises 14 residues. Germline V gene sequence: CDR1 SGHTA, CDR2 FQGNSA. The CDR3 bases are TGTGCCAGCAGCACAGACCCAGGGCTCGGGGAGCAGTACTTC. Its protein is CASSTDPGLGEQYF.

This clone has just one count. This rearrangement joins TRBV11-2 to TRBJ2-7, with a possible D match to TRBD2 (7 bases). This CDR3 spans 15 amino acids. V gave up 2 bases and J gave up 4 bases, with 15 bases separating them. The germline V gene has CDR1 SGHAT and CDR2 FQNNGV. The CDR3 spells CASSLPGGGGYEQYF. Here the CDR3 DNA reads TGTGCCAGCAGCTTACCGGGCGGGGGCGGATACGAGCAGTACTTC.

The J gene is TRBJ1-2, the V gene TRBV4-2, with no clear D. This CDR3 spans 15 amino acids. Trimming stripped 6 bases from V and 0 bases from J, with 14 bases between. CDR1 is LGHNA, CDR2 YNFKEQ, per germline. This CDR3 reads CASRSHRVANYGYTF. Written as DNA, the CDR3 is TGTGCCAGCAGATCGCACCGCGTTGCTAACTATGGCTACACCTTC.

The rearrangement joins TRBV7-3 to TRBJ2-1, with no clear D. Germline CDR1 and CDR2: SGHTA and FQGTGA. Trimming removed 6 bases from V and 6 bases from J, with 15 bases in between. The CDR3 consists of 14 residues. DNA of the CDR3: TGTGCCAGCAGTCCCCGAGATAGGGTCAATGAGCAGTTCTTC. This codes for CASSPRDRVNEQFF.

V is TRBV6-6 and J is TRBJ2-3, with 9 nucleotides matching TRBD1. This CDR3 is 16 amino acids long. V shed 4 bases, J shed 3 bases, and the junction held 8 bases outside the gene matches. Germline assignment: CDR1 MNHNY and CDR2 SVGAGI (reference sequence). CDR3 sequence reads: CASSSVTGGRTDTQYF. CDR3 DNA: TGTGCCAGCAGTTCGGTAACAGGGGGCAGGACAGATACGCAGTATTTT.

The chain is built from TRBV4-3 and TRBJ2-5, with 10 bases that match TRBD2. CDR1 and CDR2 from the germline V gene are LGHNA and YSLEER. CDR3 length: 16 residues. V was clipped by 0 bases and J by 9 bases; unmatched bases: 10. This chain's CDR3 is CASSQEVAGGWGAQYF. CDR3 in DNA: TGCGCCAGCAGCCAAGAAGTAGCGGGAGGTTGGGGGGCCCAGTACTTC.

V and J are TRBV6-4 and TRBJ1-5; 7 bases are shared with TRBD1. With V trimmed by 2 bases and J by 4 bases, 11 bases remained unmatched. The length of the CDR3 is 17 residues. Looked up from germline, CDR1 is MRHNA and CDR2 is SNTAGT. The CDR3 protein is CASSDAEQGWENQPQHF. The DNA for the CDR3 is TGTGCCAGCAGTGACGCCGAACAGGGGTGGGAGAATCAGCCCCAGCATTTT.

The V gene is TRBV11-3, the J gene TRBJ2-1, with unresolved D. The CDR3 extends over 14 amino acids. The V gene lost 5 bases and the J gene lost 4 bases, with 12 bases spanning the gap. From germline, CDR1 is SGHNT and CDR2 YENEEA. The chain's CDR3 is CASSASGSYNEQFF. DNA of the CDR3: TGTGCCAGCAGCGCCTCAGGATCTTACAATGAGCAGTTCTTC. Together with reference TRBV11-3 and TRBJ2-1, the CDR3 gives the full variable domain: EAGVVQSPRYKIIEKKQPVAFWCNPISGHNTLYWYLQNLGQGPELLIRYENEEAVDDSQLPKDRFSAERLKGVDSTLKIQPAELGDSAVYLCASSASGSYNEQFFGPGTRLTVL.

The chain couples TRBV27 to TRBJ1-6; D unclear. V lost 4 bases to trimming and J lost 4 bases, with 11 bases between them. The CDR3 spans 15 residues. Germline V CDR1 and CDR2: MNHEY, SMNVEV (reference sequence). The CDR3 protein is CASSSDGFYNSPLHF. The CDR3 region has the DNA TGTGCCAGCAGTTCGGACGGATTTTATAATTCACCCCTCCACTTT.

V is TRBV6-6 and J is TRBJ1-4, with D hard to call. Looked up from germline, CDR1 is MNHNY and CDR2 is SVGAGI (reference sequence). V dropped 6 bases and J dropped 0 bases, with 11 bases sitting between them. The CDR3 has 15 residues. The CDR3 loop reads CASSLGRTTNEKLFF. CDR3 DNA sequence: TGTGCCAGCAGCCTCGGACGGACAACTAATGAAAAACTGTTTTTT.

V is TRBV28 and J is TRBJ1-5; no reliable D call. The germline V and J ends were trimmed by 6 bases and 8 bases, with 11 bases remaining between them. The germline V gene encodes CDR1 MDHEN and CDR2 SYDVKM. This CDR3 is 12 amino acids long. This CDR3 reads CASRPPVEPQHF. CDR3 bases: TGTGCCAGCAGACCCCCAGTTGAGCCCCAGCATTTT. Combining the CDR3 with reference TRBV28 and TRBJ1-5 gives the whole variable domain DVKVTQSSRYLVKRTGEKVFLECVQDMDHENMFWYRQDPGLGLRLIYFSYDVKMKEKGDIPEGYSVSREKKERFSLILESASTNQTSMYLCASRPPVEPQHFGDGTRLSIL.

In its sample, this clone was seen a few times. This chain joins TRBV5-4 and TRBJ1-2, with 7 bases identical to TRBD1. The germline gives CDR1 SGHNT, CDR2 YYREEE (reference sequence). This CDR3 contains 16 residues. The V segment lost 4 bases and the J segment 2 bases; nucleotides outside the gene matches: 11. CDR3 coding DNA: TGTGCCAGCAGCAGGGGGACGGGACAGACCAACTATGGCTACACCTTC. Amino acids: CASSRGTGQTNYGYTF.

This clone appeared a few times. The chain carries TRBV9 and TRBJ2-5; 8 nucleotides align to TRBD2. V dropped 4 bases and J dropped 5; count of bases not matched to a gene: 10. The germline V gene has CDR1 SGDLS and CDR2 YYNGEE. The CDR3 is 15 residues long. The CDR3 sequence: CASSPSSGRGETQYF. CDR3 in DNA: TGTGCCAGCAGCCCCTCCAGCGGGAGAGGGGAGACCCAGTACTTC.

This clone was seen a single time. J is TRBJ2-1 and V is TRBV21-1; the table's D call TRBD2 went unverified against the DNA. TRBV21-1 is annotated as a pseudogene. The CDR3 loop spans 13 amino acids. CDR3 region: CASTTGVYNEQFF. The CDR3, as DNA: TGTGCCAGCACCACGGGAGTTTACAATGAGCAGTTCTTC.